A selection of T cell receptor beta chains follows, all from one sample in a study of blood T cell repertoires in COVID-19. Produced via immunoSEQ multiplex PCR; TCRdb's table is partial and in-frame only. This repertoire shows around 200,000 clones, approximately 80% found once; its top ten account for under 11%. The sample consisted of peripheral blood. Receptors originate from a woman aged 80 or over with acute or convalescent COVID-19. Each CDR3 is given with its conserved first and last residue. A D gene is named only where the DNA matches it firmly. A clone size is listed for some rows: how often the clone was seen (once, few, many), or a class if it is expanded.

V gene: TRBV30
clone size: NA
D gene: NA
J gene: TRBJ1-5
CDR3 DNA: TGTGCCTGGAGTGTCCTGCCGCGTGAGCCCCAGCATTTT
CDR3 protein: CAWSVLPREPQHF

V gene: TRBV28
clone size: NA
D gene: NA
J gene: TRBJ1-5
CDR3 DNA: TGTGCCAGCAGCACAGGGATCGGCAATCAGCCCCAGCATTTT
CDR3 protein: CASSTGIGNQPQHF

V gene: TRBV7-2
clone size: NA
D gene: NA
J gene: TRBJ1-1
CDR3 DNA: TGTGCCAGCAGCGTACAGGGCACCGGCACTGAAGCTTTCTTT
CDR3 protein: CASSVQGTGTEAFF

V gene: TRBV27
clone size: NA
D gene: NA
J gene: TRBJ1-1
CDR3 DNA: TGTGCCAGCAGACTTCAACAGGGAGTGAACACTGAAGCTTTCTTT
CDR3 protein: CASRLQQGVNTEAFF

V gene: TRBV28
clone size: NA
D gene: NA
J gene: TRBJ2-3
CDR3 DNA: TGTGCCAGCAGTTTCCCGGCAGGAGATACGCAGTATTTT
CDR3 protein: CASSFPAGDTQYF

V gene: TRBV18
clone size: NA
D gene: NA
J gene: TRBJ1-4
CDR3 DNA: TGTGCCAGCTCACCCGAGGCAGGGTATGAAAAACTGTTTTTT
CDR3 protein: CASSPEAGYEKLFF

V gene: TRBV13
clone size: NA
D gene: TRBD1
J gene: TRBJ2-1
CDR3 DNA: TGTGCCAGCAGCTTAGGCGGACCATCAGGGGGTGAGCAGTTCTTC
CDR3 protein: CASSLGGPSGGEQFF

V gene: TRBV18
clone size: NA
D gene: TRBD1
J gene: TRBJ2-1
CDR3 DNA: TGTGCCAGCTCAGGGGGGACAGGGGGTTCCAATGAGCAGTTCTTC
CDR3 protein: CASSGGTGGSNEQFF

V gene: TRBV3-1/TRBV3-2
clone size: NA
D gene: TRBD1
J gene: TRBJ1-1
CDR3 DNA: TGTGCCAGCAGCCTTCAGGGGGCGCCCACTGAAGCTTTCTTT
CDR3 protein: CASSLQGAPTEAFF

V gene: TRBV20-1
clone size: NA
D gene: NA
J gene: TRBJ1-2
CDR3 DNA: TGCAGTGCTAGAACTGAGTATGGCTACACCTTC
CDR3 protein: CSARTEYGYTF

V gene: TRBV9
clone size: NA
D gene: TRBD1
J gene: TRBJ1-1
CDR3 DNA: TGTGCCAGCAGCGCCGACCGACAGGGTGGAGCTGAAGCTTTCTTT
CDR3 protein: CASSADRQGGAEAFF

V gene: TRBV27
clone size: NA
D gene: TRBD1
J gene: TRBJ1-6
CDR3 DNA: TGTGCCAGCAGTTTGTTTGGGGTGGACAGGCTCAATTCACCCCTCCACTTT
CDR3 protein: CASSLFGVDRLNSPLHF

V gene: TRBV2
clone size: few
D gene: NA
J gene: TRBJ2-7
CDR3 DNA: TGTGCCAGCAAAACCGGTTACGAGCAGTACTTC
CDR3 protein: CASKTGYEQYF

V gene: TRBV18
clone size: NA
D gene: NA
J gene: TRBJ2-2
CDR3 DNA: TGTGCCAGCTCAGCGACTTACGGGACCGGGGAGCTGTTTTTT
CDR3 protein: CASSATYGTGELFF

V gene: TRBV29-1
clone size: NA
D gene: NA
J gene: TRBJ1-1
CDR3 DNA: TGCAGCGTTGAAGATGAGCCTGAAGCTTTCTTT
CDR3 protein: CSVEDEPEAFF

V gene: TRBV5-6
clone size: NA
D gene: TRBD2
J gene: TRBJ2-7
CDR3 DNA: TGTGCCAGCAGTCTTGGCGGGCTAGCGGGATTTGAACAGTACTTC
CDR3 protein: CASSLGGLAGFEQYF

V gene: TRBV10-3
clone size: NA
D gene: NA
J gene: TRBJ2-1
CDR3 DNA: TGTGCCATCAGGGACCCGGGGTCTGAGCAGTTCTTC
CDR3 protein: CAIRDPGSEQFF

V gene: TRBV7-8
clone size: NA
D gene: NA
J gene: TRBJ1-2
CDR3 DNA: TGTGCCAGCAGCACGCGCAGCGATGGCTACACCTTC
CDR3 protein: CASSTRSDGYTF

V gene: TRBV11-3
clone size: NA
D gene: NA
J gene: TRBJ2-3
CDR3 DNA: TGTGCCAGCAGGGCAAGCACAGATACGCAGTATTTT
CDR3 protein: CASRASTDTQYF

V gene: TRBV9
clone size: NA
D gene: NA
J gene: TRBJ1-2
CDR3 DNA: TGTGCCAGCAGCGTAGAAGGTCAGGGGCGTAACTATGGCTACACCTTC
CDR3 protein: CASSVEGQGRNYGYTF

V gene: TRBV3-1/TRBV3-2
clone size: NA
D gene: NA
J gene: TRBJ1-1
CDR3 DNA: TGTGCCAGCAGCCAAGGAGGGAACACTGAAGCTTTCTTT
CDR3 protein: CASSQGGNTEAFF

V gene: TRBV15
clone size: NA
D gene: TRBD2
J gene: TRBJ2-7
CDR3 DNA: TGTGCCACCAGCACCGGGGGGATCCCCTACGAGCAGTACTTC
CDR3 protein: CATSTGGIPYEQYF

V gene: TRBV14
clone size: once
D gene: NA
J gene: TRBJ2-3
CDR3 DNA: TGTGCCAGCAGCCAGACTTACCATACGCAGTATTTT
CDR3 protein: CASSQTYHTQYF

V gene: TRBV14
clone size: once
D gene: TRBD1
J gene: TRBJ1-4
CDR3 DNA: TGTGCCAGCAGCCAAGCGGTGGGGGCGACAGGGGCTAATGAAAAACTGTTTTTT
CDR3 protein: CASSQAVGATGANEKLFF

V gene: TRBV5-8
clone size: NA
D gene: TRBD1
J gene: TRBJ1-1
CDR3 DNA: TGTGCCAGCAGCTTGAGTACAGGGGGCCTCCTCACTGAAGCTTTCTTT
CDR3 protein: CASSLSTGGLLTEAFF

V gene: TRBV6-5
clone size: NA
D gene: TRBD1
J gene: TRBJ1-4
CDR3 DNA: TGTGCCAGCAGTCAAATCAGGGGGGAAAAACTGTTTTTT
CDR3 protein: CASSQIRGEKLFF

V gene: TRBV7-2
clone size: NA
D gene: TRBD1
J gene: TRBJ1-6
CDR3 DNA: TGTGCCAGCAGCTTATACGGGACAGAGAATAATTCACCCCTCCACTTT
CDR3 protein: CASSLYGTENNSPLHF

V gene: TRBV21-1
clone size: NA
D gene: NA
J gene: TRBJ2-1
CDR3 DNA: TGTGCCAGCAGCGCAGCGGGGGGGACTAGCGGGGCCAATGAGCAGTTCTTC
CDR3 protein: CASSAAGGTSGANEQFF

V gene: TRBV7-2
clone size: NA
D gene: NA
J gene: TRBJ2-3
CDR3 DNA: TGTGCCAGCACCCTCGGGATACAAGGCACAGATACGCAGTATTTT
CDR3 protein: CASTLGIQGTDTQYF

V gene: TRBV6-5
clone size: NA
D gene: TRBD1
J gene: TRBJ1-1
CDR3 DNA: TGTGCCAGCAGAGGAGGGGGCTTGGGAACTGAAGCTTTCTTT
CDR3 protein: CASRGGGLGTEAFF